The 3 T cell receptor beta chains listed next were all sequenced from one sample in a study of regulatory T cells in long-lasting Graves disease. As to time point: newly diagnosed GD, antithyroid drugs for less than 3 months. PBMC RNA was the source of the TCR library. CDR3-region Arm-PCR and iRepertoire HTBI primers produced the TCR beta libraries. TCRdb reprocessed the multiplex PCR reads with MiXCR, giving one entry per CDR3 protein. Of some 330,000 distinct CDR3 sequences listed, around 11% are singletons. The same specimen was also included in a second study, on T cells in Graves' hyperthyroidism and ophthalmopathy.

Sequences were derived from peripheral blood mononuclear cells (PBMCs), sampled at new diagnosis, from a patient treated with antithyroid drugs. The receptors derive from a woman aged 18-35 years with Graves disease.

The rearrangement joins TRBV5-4 to TRBJ1-6; D might be TRBD1 (5 bases). V lost 2 bases and J 8 bases, leaving 11 bases between the germline ends. The CDR3 sequence is 14 residues long. Looked up from germline, CDR1 is SGHNT and CDR2 is YYREEE (reference sequence). CDR3 DNA sequence: TGTGCCAGCAGCTTAGGGGTCGGGGATTCACCCCTCCACTTT. Protein product: CASSLGVGDSPLHF.

This clonotype was seen at least ten times. The V and J genes are TRBV27 and TRBJ1-1; maybe TRBD1 (6 bases). This CDR3 contains 14 residues. CDR1 is MNHEY and CDR2 is SMNVEV in the germline V gene (reference sequence). V lost 3 bases, J lost 3 bases, and 11 bases lay in between. The CDR3 here is CASSLRKGDTEAFF. The CDR3 DNA sequence: TGTGCCAGCAGTTTGAGGAAGGGGGACACTGAAGCTTTCTTT.

This clonotype was found a few times. The rearrangement uses TRBV27 and TRBJ1-6; D may be TRBD1 (6 bases). The germline V gene has CDR1 MNHEY and CDR2 SMNVEV (reference sequence). This CDR3 is built from 16 residues. Deletions cut 4 bases from V and 2 bases from J, with 12 bases between. DNA of the CDR3: TGTGCCAGCAGTTACGACAGGCTCCCCTATAATTCACCCCTCCACTTT. Translated, it gives CASSYDRLPYNSPLHF.